The 21 T cell receptor beta chains in this list originate from one sample, sequenced in a study of blood T cell repertoires in COVID-19. Assay used: immunoSEQ multiplex PCR; TCRdb lists only in-frame clones, some missing. Of about 270,000 clones listed, 81% are singletons. The sample was peripheral blood. These receptor sequences come from a woman aged 55-69 years with active or convalescent COVID-19.

This chain joins TRBV18 and TRBJ1-1, with TRBD1 identical over 9 bases. Germline V gene lookup returns CDR1 KGHSH and CDR2 LQKENI. The trim removed 3 bases at V and 6 bases at J, leaving 11 bases unmatched. The CDR3 spans 16 residues. CDR3 sequence (DNA): TGTGCCAGCTCACCGTACTCCGGGACAGGGATCGCTGAAGCTTTCTTT. It encodes CASSPYSGTGIAEAFF.

The J gene is TRBJ1-5, the V gene TRBV27; 7 nucleotides agree with TRBD1. The V and J ends lost 9 bases and 0 bases, in that order; junction bases with no gene match: 14. Per germline, CDR1 MNHEY and CDR2 SMNVEV (reference sequence). The CDR3 runs 17 residues. The CDR3 sequence is CASTPRWDRVSNQPQHF. DNA for the CDR3: TGTGCCAGTACCCCGAGATGGGACAGAGTTAGCAATCAGCCCCAGCATTTT.

This chain joins TRBV12-1 and TRBJ1-2; the table's D call of TRBD1 was not tested on the DNA. TRBV12-1 is described as a pseudogene. The CDR3 extends over 15 amino acids. CDR3 sequence: CASSRWTAIHYGYTF. The CDR3 DNA sequence: TGTGCCAGCAGCCGATGGACAGCCATTCACTATGGCTACACCTTC.

The V gene is TRBV30, the J gene TRBJ1-5; D may be TRBD1 (5 bases). In germline, CDR1 is GTSNPN, CDR2 SVGIG (reference sequence). The CDR3 is made up of 14 amino acids. The V gene lost 3 bases and the J gene lost 5 bases, with 14 bases spanning the gap. The CDR3, as DNA: TGTGCCTGGAGCCCTGGGAGGGACGATCAGCCCCAGCATTTT. Protein sequence: CAWSPGRDDQPQHF. Full variable domain (missing parts from reference TRBV30 and TRBJ1-5): SQTIHQWPATLVQPVGSPLSLECTVEGTSNPNLYWYRQAAGRGLQLLFYSVGIGQISSEVPQNLSASRPQDRQFILSSKKLLLSDSGFYLCAWSPGRDDQPQHFGDGTRLSIL.

J is TRBJ1-1 and V is TRBV5-5; D gene uncertain. CDR3 length: 14 amino acids. Germline-derived CDR1 and CDR2 are SGHKS and YYEKEE (reference sequence). V lost 0 bases, J lost 4 bases, and 10 bases lay in between. CDR3 nucleotide sequence: TGTGCCAGCAGCTTGGACAGTTTAGGCACTGAAGCTTTCTTT. It translates to CASSLDSLGTEAFF.

The chain combines TRBV15 with TRBJ1-2, with a weak D call TRBD1 (6 bases). The germline CDR1 and CDR2 sequences are LNHNV and YYDKDF (reference sequence). V was pared by 0 bases and J by 4 bases, with 12 bases between. There are 15 residues in the CDR3. Written as DNA, the CDR3 is TGTGCCACCAGCAGAGATCAAGGACAGCTCTATGGCTACACCTTC. Translation: CATSRDQGQLYGYTF.

This clone was observed at least ten times. The same CDR3 is also encoded by other DNA sequences in this sample. The chain uses TRBV11-2 and TRBJ1-1; a possible D gene is TRBD1 (6 bases). This CDR3 region has 13 residues. V was trimmed by 5 bases and J by 2 bases, leaving 9 bases between them. Germline CDR1 SGHAT, CDR2 FQNNGV. CDR3 sequence reads: CASSQQGNTEAFF. CDR3 bases: TGTGCCAGCAGCCAACAGGGTAACACTGAAGCTTTCTTT.

V gene TRBV27 combines with J gene TRBJ2-4; D gene unclear. Germline V lookup: CDR1 MNHEY, CDR2 SMNVEV (reference sequence). This CDR3 spans 15 amino acids. Trimming cost V 0 bases and J 9 bases, with 15 bases left between them. In DNA form, the CDR3 reads TGTGCCAGCAGTTTATCGAGGAATGGAGAATTCATTCAGTACTTC. This encodes CASSLSRNGEFIQYF.

The V and J genes are TRBV19 and TRBJ2-7; 8 positions match TRBD1. Trimming at V came to 1 base and at J to 2 bases, leaving 4 bases not matched to a gene. Germline CDR1 is LNHDA and CDR2 is SQIVND (reference sequence). The CDR3 totals 15 residues. This CDR3 reads CASSIVPGGPYEQYF. DNA for the CDR3: TGTGCCAGTAGTATAGTCCCAGGGGGCCCCTACGAGCAGTACTTC.

This clone was recorded once. This chain uses TRBV7-2 with TRBJ2-1; 7 bases agree with TRBD2. This CDR3 is 16 amino acids long. Unmatched junction bases numbered 9, after V lost 4 bases and J lost 3 bases. The germline V gene encodes CDR1 SGHTA and CDR2 FQGNSA. CDR3 sequence: CASSSTLGGGYNEQFF. For the CDR3, the DNA is TGTGCCAGCAGCTCCACATTGGGCGGGGGCTACAATGAGCAGTTCTTC.

The chain joins TRBV27 to TRBJ2-2; 10 positions agree with TRBD1. The V gene's germline CDR1 is MNHEY and CDR2 SMNVEV (reference sequence). Trimming at V came to 1 base and at J to 1 base, leaving 3 bases not matched to a gene. CDR3 length equals 17 residues. The CDR3 reads CASSLWGQGQNTGELFF. In DNA form, the CDR3 reads TGTGCCAGCAGTTTATGGGGACAGGGGCAGAACACCGGGGAGCTGTTTTTT.

The chain combines TRBV5-4 with TRBJ2-7; 8 positions agree with TRBD1. From germline, CDR1 is SGHNT and CDR2 YYREEE (reference sequence). The V and J ends lost 3 bases and 5 bases, in that order; junction bases with no gene match: 7. The CDR3 has 14 residues. The CDR3 nucleotides are TGTGCCAGCAGCTCCTGGACAGGGTCCAACGAGCAGTACTTC. Amino acids: CASSSWTGSNEQYF.

This clone showed up just once. This chain connects TRBV29-1 to TRBJ1-1; weak D call: TRBD1 (5 bases). The V end lost 4 bases, the J end lost 5 bases, and 14 bases lay between the germline ends. Germline V gene data show CDR1 as SQVTM and CDR2 as ANQGSEA. This CDR3 is built from 13 residues. The CDR3 spells CSVVLWGRTEAFF. The CDR3 coding sequence is TGCAGCGTTGTTTTATGGGGGAGGACTGAAGCTTTCTTT.

The chain links TRBV7-2 to TRBJ1-2, with no clear D. Between the trimmed V and J ends, which lost 0 bases and 5 bases, there was a span of 7 bases. Per germline, CDR1 SGHTA and CDR2 FQGNSA. The CDR3 is 13 amino acids. For the CDR3, the DNA is TGTGCCAGCAGCTTAGCGTCGAGGTATGGCTACACCTTC. This sequence encodes CASSLASRYGYTF.

This rearrangement joins TRBV6-1 to TRBJ1-1; D possibly corresponds to TRBD1 (6 bases). The CDR3 length is 14 residues. Trimming cost V 2 bases and J 5 bases, with 12 bases left between them. CDR1 and CDR2 from the germline V gene are MNHNS and SASEGT. The CDR3 spells CASSEQGQGTEAFF. The CDR3 nucleotides read TGTGCCAGCAGTGAACAGGGGCAGGGGACTGAAGCTTTCTTT.

V and J are TRBV19 and TRBJ1-2; D remains unclear. The CDR3 consists of 17 residues. CDR1 is LNHDA, CDR2 SQIVND, per germline (reference sequence). V was clipped by 2 bases and J by 5 bases, with 21 bases between them. The CDR3 DNA follows: TGTGCCAGTAGTATACCCCTTCAGTCCGTCAATTCTTATGGCTACACCTTC. It encodes CASSIPLQSVNSYGYTF.

The rearrangement joins TRBV6-6 to TRBJ1-1; 7 bases map to TRBD1. Germline assignment: CDR1 MNHNY and CDR2 SVGAGI (reference sequence). V dropped 8 bases and J dropped 0; count of bases not matched to a gene: 12. The CDR3 runs 16 residues. CDR3 residues: CASLGAATGLNTEAFF. CDR3 nucleotide sequence: TGTGCCAGCCTAGGGGCTGCGACAGGGTTGAACACTGAAGCTTTCTTT.

V is TRBV5-4 and J is TRBJ2-7, with 12 bases aligning to TRBD2. From germline, CDR1 is SGHNT and CDR2 YYREEE (reference sequence). V was clipped by 4 bases and J by 6 bases; unmatched bases: 8. This CDR3 region has 15 residues. The CDR3 DNA sequence: TGTGCCAGCAGCGTTCCTAGCGGGGGGGCCGTCGAGCAGTACTTC. Its protein is CASSVPSGGAVEQYF.

V gene TRBV5-1 combines with J gene TRBJ1-1; a weak D match, TRBD1 (5 bases). The CDR3 extends over 17 amino acids. Germline V gene lookup returns CDR1 SGHRS and CDR2 YFSETQ. V lost 4 bases, J lost 0 bases, and 19 bases lay in between. CDR3 sequence reads: CASSQDPPGGLNTEAFF. CDR3 bases: TGCGCCAGCAGCCAGGATCCTCCTGGGGGGTTGAACACTGAAGCTTTCTTT.

This rearrangement joins TRBV6-4 to TRBJ2-1; D perhaps matches TRBD2 (5 bases). The germline V gene encodes CDR1 MRHNA and CDR2 SNTAGT. With 8 bases removed from V and 0 bases from J, the gap between germline ends came to 14 bases. The length of the CDR3 is 15 residues. The CDR3 protein is CASSLSGSSYNEQFF. The DNA for the CDR3 is TGTGCCAGCTCATTATCGGGGAGCTCCTACAATGAGCAGTTCTTC.

The table lists this clone with a few counts. The chain carries TRBV6-5 and TRBJ2-1; 9 bases fit TRBD2. This CDR3 is built from 15 residues. V gave up 11 bases and J gave up 5 bases; unmatched junction bases: 13. The germline gives CDR1 MNHEY, CDR2 SVGAGI. In nucleotides, the CDR3 is TGTGCCGCCCGGGGTGCGAGCGGGGGGCACAATGAGCAGTTCTTC. Encoded protein: CAARGASGGHNEQFF.